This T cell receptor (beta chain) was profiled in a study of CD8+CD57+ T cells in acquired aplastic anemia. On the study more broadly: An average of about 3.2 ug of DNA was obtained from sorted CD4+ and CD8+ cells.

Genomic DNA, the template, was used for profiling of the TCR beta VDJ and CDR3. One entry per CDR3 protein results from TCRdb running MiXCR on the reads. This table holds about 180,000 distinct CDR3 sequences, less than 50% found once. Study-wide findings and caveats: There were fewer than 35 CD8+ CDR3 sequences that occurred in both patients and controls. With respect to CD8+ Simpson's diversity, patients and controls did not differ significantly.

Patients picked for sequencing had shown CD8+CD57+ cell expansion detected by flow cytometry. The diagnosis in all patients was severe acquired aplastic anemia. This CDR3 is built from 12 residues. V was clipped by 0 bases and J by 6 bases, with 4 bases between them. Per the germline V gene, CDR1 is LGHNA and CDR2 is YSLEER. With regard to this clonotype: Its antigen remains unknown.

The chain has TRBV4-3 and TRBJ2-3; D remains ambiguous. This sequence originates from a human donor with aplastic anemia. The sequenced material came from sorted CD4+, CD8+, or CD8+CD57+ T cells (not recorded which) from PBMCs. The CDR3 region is CASSQEGDTQYF. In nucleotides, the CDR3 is TGCGCCAGCAGCCAAGAAGGTGATACGCAGTATTTT.